These 18 T cell receptor beta chains were all obtained from the same sample, sequenced in a study of blood T cells in healthy people across ages. The second PCR ran roughly 7 to 12 cycles with a sample-barcoded 5' primer and J-beta primers. Each CDR3 protein is one row after TCRdb ran MiXCR on the 5' RACE reads. The sample carries about 590,000 distinct CDR3 sequences, about 30% recorded once. Sequenced: blood. Receptor source: a woman at least 80 years old in good health.

The V gene is TRBV6-6, the J gene TRBJ2-4, with TRBD1 matching 12 bases. The J call may be mistaken, given a closer DNA end match to TRBJ2-7. CDR3 length: 15 amino acids. CDR1 MNHNY and CDR2 SVGAGI come from the germline V gene (reference sequence). This chain's CDR3 is CASSRGQGARTEQYF. CDR3 nucleotide sequence: TGTGCCAGCAGCCGGGGACAGGGGGCGCGAACCGAGCAGTACTTC.

The table lists this clonotype with a few counts. Since a much larger clone is just one base distant, this may be a read error. The chain couples TRBV12-3 or TRBV12-4 to TRBJ2-1, with 7 bases aligning to TRBD1. The end of the DNA aligns better with TRBJ2-7, so the J call may be wrong. The CDR3 is 16 amino acids. CDR3: CASSGLGGLAYNEQYF. CDR3 nucleotides: TGTGCCAGCAGTGGGCTAGGGGGCCTCGCCTACAATGAGCAGTACTTC.

This clonotype was seen a handful of times. The genes are TRBV6-2 or TRBV6-3 and TRBJ1-1, with TRBD1 as a possible D gene (6 bases). This CDR3 region has 17 residues. Germline CDR1 MNHEY, CDR2 SVGEGT. The V and J ends lost 7 bases and 1 base respectively, with 22 bases between them. CDR3 sequence (DNA): TGTGCCAGCACCCAAACTCGTTGGGGGGGCCAGAACACTGAAGCTTTCTTT. Encoded protein: CASTQTRWGGQNTEAFF.

The V gene is TRBV20-1, the J gene TRBJ2-3, with D possibly TRBD1 on 6 matching bases. There are 15 residues in the CDR3. Germline assignment: CDR1 DFQATT and CDR2 SNEGSKA (reference sequence). Trimming took 0 bases from V and 3 from J, leaving 13 bases between them. The CDR3 nucleotides read TGCAGTGCTAGAGAGGCACAGGGATTAACAGATACGCAGTATTTT. This sequence encodes CSAREAQGLTDTQYF.

The chain uses TRBV6-2 or TRBV6-3 and TRBJ2-7; no clear D gene. CDR3 length: 13 residues. Germline CDR1 and CDR2: MNHEY and SVGEGT. Trimming cost V 5 bases and J 4 bases, with 12 bases left between them. CDR3 coding DNA: TGTGCCAGCAGTCTGACGGATCTTTACGAGCAGTACTTC. Translation gives CASSLTDLYEQYF.

As regards this clonotype: Being one base from a much bigger clone, this may be a read error. This chain joins TRBV6-2 or TRBV6-3 and TRBJ2-7; 8 nucleotides line up with TRBD2. This CDR3 contains 14 residues. Per the germline V gene, CDR1 is MNHEY and CDR2 is SVGEGT. CDR3 residues: CAGRPGLGGYEQYF. As DNA, the CDR3 is TGTGCCGGCAGACCGGGACTAGGGGGTTACGAGCAGTACTTC.

The V gene is TRBV5-1, the J gene TRBJ2-5; maybe TRBD1 (6 bases). Deletions cut 0 bases from V and 11 bases from J, with 14 bases between. Germline V CDR1 and CDR2: SGHRS, YFSETQ. The CDR3 loop spans 13 amino acids. CDR3 protein: CASSLDGRGKQYF. For the CDR3, the DNA is TGCGCCAGCAGCTTGGATGGCAGGGGCAAGCAGTACTTC. Combining the CDR3 with reference TRBV5-1 and TRBJ2-5 gives the whole variable domain KAGVTQTPRYLIKTRGQQVTLSCSPISGHRSVSWYQQTPGQGLQFLFEYFSETQRNKGNFPGRFSGRQFSNSRSEMNVSTLELGDSALYLCASSLDGRGKQYFGPGTRLLVL.

This clonotype appeared many times. The chain employs TRBV25-1 and TRBJ2-3; 7 bases fit TRBD1. This CDR3 region has 14 residues. V was clipped by 6 bases and J by 1 base; unmatched bases: 4. Germline CDR1 and CDR2: MGHDK and SYGVNS. CDR3 protein: CASSRTGGTDTQYF. The CDR3 DNA reads as TGTGCCAGCAGCCGGACAGGAGGCACAGATACGCAGTATTTT.

This chain joins TRBV28 and TRBJ1-2; D is ambiguous. The CDR3 is 14 residues long. From germline, CDR1 is MDHEN and CDR2 SYDVKM. V lost 10 bases and J lost 12, with 27 bases in between. CDR3 nucleotide sequence: TGTGCCATCGTATCCGAGATAAGGATGCAAGGCAACACCTTC. This translates into CAIVSEIRMQGNTF.

The sample holds many counts of this clonotype. The chain combines TRBV5-1 with TRBJ2-1; possibly TRBD2 for D (7 bases). CDR1 is SGHRS and CDR2 is YFSETQ in the germline V gene. The CDR3 sequence is 15 residues long. V shed 3 bases and J shed 9 bases, with 19 bases lying between them. The CDR3 DNA is TGCGCCAGCAGCTCCCCGGGGGGCGGCAGGGGTGAGCAGTTCTTC. This codes for CASSSPGGGRGEQFF.

This clonotype has only a few counts. This rearrangement joins TRBV5-1 to TRBJ1-1, with 7 bases identical to TRBD1. J lost 4 bases, V lost 4 bases, and 4 bases had no gene match. The CDR3 extends over 13 amino acids. Germline V gene lookup returns CDR1 SGHRS and CDR2 YFSETQ. CDR3 coding DNA: TGCGCCAGCAGCATTCACAGGGGCACTGAAGCTTTCTTT. It specifies CASSIHRGTEAFF. The variable domain in full, with the rest retrieved from reference TRBV5-1 and TRBJ1-1, is KAGVTQTPRYLIKTRGQQVTLSCSPISGHRSVSWYQQTPGQGLQFLFEYFSETQRNKGNFPGRFSGRQFSNSRSEMNVSTLELGDSALYLCASSIHRGTEAFFGQGTRLTVV.

Comments on this clonotype: This may stem from a read error, because a much larger clone lies one nucleotide away. The CDR3 DNA reads TGTGCCACCAGCAGGGTTCTAGTGTTAGGCGAGCAGTTCTTC. Its translation is CATSRVLVLGEQFF. J is TRBJ2-1 and V is TRBV15; D is unresolved. V lost 3 bases to trimming and J lost 10 bases, with 16 bases between them. CDR3 length: 14 residues. CDR1 and CDR2 from the germline V gene are LNHNV and YYDKDF (reference sequence).

The chain is built from TRBV12-3 or TRBV12-4 and TRBJ1-5, with D hard to call. The CDR3 length is 15 residues. Deletions cut 5 bases from V and 0 bases from J, with 11 bases between. CDR3 coding DNA: TGTGCCAGCAGTGGACTTGTGAGTAGCAATCAGCCCCAGCATTTT. This encodes CASSGLVSSNQPQHF.

This clonotype was seen at least ten times. The chain links TRBV4-1 to TRBJ2-1; TRBD2 matches at 11 bases. The trim removed 4 bases at V and 4 bases at J, leaving 3 bases unmatched. This CDR3 region has 15 residues. CDR1 is MGHRA and CDR2 is YSYEKL in the germline V gene. CDR3 in amino acids: CASSRGLAEYNEQFF. The CDR3 DNA sequence: TGCGCCAGCAGCCGGGGACTAGCGGAGTACAATGAGCAGTTCTTC.

This clonotype was found many times. The chain employs TRBV7-7 and TRBJ2-5; the match to TRBD1 covers 8 bases. The germline gives CDR1 SSHAT, CDR2 FNYEAQ (reference sequence). This CDR3 contains 16 residues. V dropped 4 bases and J dropped 3; count of bases not matched to a gene: 10. The CDR3 DNA is TGTGCCAGCAGCTCTTTTCCTGGACAGGGAAAAGAGACCCAGTACTTC. Translation: CASSSFPGQGKETQYF.

In this sample, this clonotype turned up many times. The chain employs TRBV20-1 and TRBJ1-1, with 8 bases aligning to TRBD1. The germline gives CDR1 DFQATT, CDR2 SNEGSKA (reference sequence). The V gene end was trimmed by 6 bases and the J gene end by 2 bases; junction bases not matched to a gene: 8. This CDR3 is built from 14 residues. CDR3 sequence: CSAEPGQENTEAFF. CDR3 sequence (DNA): TGCAGTGCAGAACCGGGACAGGAAAACACTGAAGCTTTCTTT.

Of note for this clonotype: This may arise from a read error, as a much more abundant clone is one base away. The rearrangement joins TRBV25-1 to TRBJ2-7; tentative D call: TRBD2 (6 bases). V dropped 4 bases and J dropped 1 base, with 17 bases sitting between them. This CDR3 has 16 residues. The germline V gene encodes CDR1 MGHDK and CDR2 SYGVNS. The CDR3: CASSVRKGTLSYEQYF. The CDR3 DNA reads as TGTGCCAGCAGTGTCCGAAAGGGGACTTTGTCCTACGAGCAGTACTTC.

The V and J genes are TRBV28 and TRBJ1-5; 8 nucleotides agree with TRBD1. This CDR3 is built from 17 residues. CDR1 MDHEN and CDR2 SYDVKM come from the germline V gene. The V gene end was trimmed by 3 bases and the J gene end by 9 bases; junction bases not matched to a gene: 16. CDR3 coding DNA: TGTGCCAGCAGTTTCCTTGGACAGGGTCGGAACCAAAGGCCCCAGCATTTT. It codes for CASSFLGQGRNQRPQHF. Using reference TRBV28 and TRBJ1-5 for the parts outside the CDR3, the full variable domain is DVKVTQSSRYLVKRTGEKVFLECVQDMDHENMFWYRQDPGLGLRLIYFSYDVKMKEKGDIPEGYSVSREKKERFSLILESASTNQTSMYLCASSFLGQGRNQRPQHFGDGTRLSIL.